The 31 T cell receptor beta chains presented below share a single source sample, sequenced in a study of early T cells in non-severe SARS-CoV-2 infection. TCRdb reprocessed the 5' RACE reads with MiXCR, giving one entry per CDR3 protein. The table lists 95,000 to 110,000 distinct CDR3 sequences, around 10% of them singletons. The sample was whole blood. Receptors were obtained from an adult who was a healthcare worker with PCR-confirmed SARS-CoV-2 infection or an uninfected control (not recorded which).

Ten or more counts support this clonotype. This chain uses TRBV7-2 with TRBJ1-5, with 10 bases fitting TRBD1. There are 16 residues in the CDR3. Germline V gene lookup returns CDR1 SGHTA and CDR2 FQGNSA. With 4 bases clipped from V and 4 bases from J, the junction kept 7 bases outside the gene matches. The CDR3 region is CASSSGTGVFNQPQHF. The CDR3 nucleotides read TGTGCCAGCAGCTCAGGGACAGGGGTTTTTAATCAGCCCCAGCATTTT. Filled out from reference TRBV7-2 and TRBJ1-5, the complete variable domain reads GAGVSQSPSNKVTEKGKDVELRCDPISGHTALYWYRQSLGQGLEFLIYFQGNSAPDKSGLPSDRFSAERTGGSVSTLTIQRTQQEDSAVYLCASSSGTGVFNQPQHFGDGTRLSIL.

This clonotype was detected a few times. V usage is TRBV6-5 and J usage is TRBJ2-1; TRBD2 agrees at 10 bases. Germline V gene sequence: CDR1 MNHEY, CDR2 SVGAGI. The CDR3 extends over 16 amino acids. V shed 0 bases, J shed 2 bases, and the junction held 1 base outside the gene matches. The CDR3 coding sequence is TGTGCCAGCAGTTACTCGAGCGGGAGGGCCTACAATGAGCAGTTCTTC. Amino acid sequence: CASSYSSGRAYNEQFF.

The genes are TRBV5-4 and TRBJ2-5; TRBD1 is a possible D gene (5 bases). V shed 4 bases and J shed 6 bases, with 22 bases lying between them. Germline values: CDR1 SGHNT, CDR2 YYREEE (reference sequence). The CDR3 spans 16 residues. For the CDR3, the DNA is TGTGCCAGCAGCCCGGAAGCAGGACCAAGGGGAAAGACCCAGTACTTC. Its translation is CASSPEAGPRGKTQYF.

At least ten counts were recorded for this clonotype. The chain uses TRBV9 and TRBJ1-2, with a possible D match to TRBD1 (5 bases). The CDR3 sequence is 12 residues long. Germline assignment: CDR1 SGDLS and CDR2 YYNGEE. Between the trimmed V and J ends, which lost 5 bases and 2 bases, there was a span of 7 bases. The CDR3 nucleotides read TGTGCCAGCAGTTCAGGGAACTATGGCTACACCTTC. This sequence encodes CASSSGNYGYTF.

There are a few counts of this clonotype. The chain joins TRBV14 to TRBJ2-5, with D perhaps matching TRBD2 (6 bases). CDR3 length: 16 amino acids. V was pared by 0 bases and J by 2 bases, with 13 bases between. Germline V gene sequence: CDR1 SGHDN, CDR2 FVKESK. This chain's CDR3 is CASSQEYWAGQETQYF. The CDR3 DNA reads as TGTGCCAGCAGCCAAGAATATTGGGCGGGGCAAGAGACCCAGTACTTC. Full variable domain (missing parts from reference TRBV14 and TRBJ2-5): EAGVTQFPSHSVIEKGQTVTLRCDPISGHDNLYWYRRVMGKEIKFLLHFVKESKQDESGMPNNRFLAERTGGTYSTLKVQPAELEDSGVYFCASSQEYWAGQETQYFGPGTRLLVL.

This clonotype was seen more than once but under ten times. Here the CDR3 DNA reads TGTGCCAGCAGCTTGGCGCTAGCTGGCACAGATACGCAGTATTTT. Translation gives CASSLALAGTDTQYF. The genes are TRBV5-6 and TRBJ2-3; tentative D call: TRBD2 (5 bases). This CDR3 is 15 amino acids long. Germline V gene lookup returns CDR1 SGHDT and CDR2 YYEEEE. V was cut by 0 bases and J by 1 base, with 9 bases left in between.

Comments on this clonotype: This could be a read error, since a much larger clone is one nucleotide away. The genes are TRBV10-3 and TRBJ2-3; D not certain. The germline gives CDR1 ENHRY, CDR2 SYGVKD. Trimming stripped 2 bases from V and 9 bases from J, with 9 bases between. The CDR3 runs 12 residues. DNA of the CDR3: TGTGCCATCAGTGAGATGGTCGAAACGCAGTATTTT. Its translation: CAISEMVETQYF.

This clonotype has at least ten counts. The rearrangement joins TRBV6-6 to TRBJ1-6; 7 nucleotides align to TRBD1. The CDR3 length is 18 residues. The J segment lost 1 base and the V segment lost 4 bases, leaving 10 bases of the junction unmatched. Germline V CDR1 and CDR2: MNHNY, SVGAGI (reference sequence). CDR3 loop: CASSSFDRDGSYNSPLHF. The CDR3 coding sequence is TGTGCCAGCAGTTCCTTCGACAGGGATGGTTCCTATAATTCACCCCTCCACTTT.

Many counts were recorded for this clonotype. CDR3 coding DNA: TGCGCCAGCAGCCACGCGGGACTAGCGGGCGGTGAGCAGTTCTTC. The encoded protein is CASSHAGLAGGEQFF. This chain connects TRBV4-1 to TRBJ2-1; 12 positions agree with TRBD2. The junction had 6 bases not matched to a gene; V was cut back by 3 bases and J by 9 bases. This CDR3 region has 15 residues. Germline CDR1 reads MGHRA; CDR2 reads YSYEKL.

This clonotype has a count of ten or more. The chain uses TRBV5-1 and TRBJ1-6, with D maybe TRBD1 (6 bases). Germline V gene data show CDR1 as SGHRS and CDR2 as YFSETQ. V lost 0 bases and J lost 8, with 12 bases in between. The CDR3 is made up of 15 amino acids. CDR3 nucleotide sequence: TGCGCCAGCAGCTTGGACGACAGGCGGGATTCACCCCTCCACTTT. Amino acids: CASSLDDRRDSPLHF.

The table lists this clonotype with a few counts. V gene TRBV11-2 combines with J gene TRBJ2-7; D is ambiguous. Germline-derived CDR1 and CDR2 are SGHAT and FQNNGV. There are 12 residues in the CDR3. V lost 6 bases to trimming and J lost 4 bases, with 10 bases between them. DNA for the CDR3: TGTGCCAGCAGTCAGGAGAGGTACGAGCAGTACTTC. Translated, it gives CASSQERYEQYF.

This clonotype has more than one count but fewer than ten. The gene calls are TRBV20-1 and TRBJ2-1; a weak D match, TRBD2 (5 bases). The CDR3 has 15 residues. The germline V gene encodes CDR1 DFQATT and CDR2 SNEGSKA (reference sequence). V shed 6 bases and J shed 0 bases, with 15 bases lying between them. The CDR3 sequence is CSAVIGESSYNEQFF. The CDR3 region has the DNA TGCAGTGCGGTAATCGGGGAGAGCTCCTACAATGAGCAGTTCTTC.

This clonotype came up many times. CDR3 coding DNA: TGTGCCTGGGGGGGACTTAGCGGCTCCTACAATGAGCAGTTCTTC. It codes for CAWGGLSGSYNEQFF. The chain has TRBV30 and TRBJ2-1; D may be TRBD2 (6 bases). Germline values: CDR1 GTSNPN, CDR2 SVGIG (reference sequence). The length of the CDR3 is 15 residues. Trimming removed 5 bases at V and 0 bases at J, with 14 bases between.

In this sample, this clonotype turned up a few times. The chain links TRBV24-1 to TRBJ2-3; D is undetermined. Looked up from germline, CDR1 is KGHDR and CDR2 is SFDVKD. The germline V and J ends were trimmed by 7 bases and 4 bases, with 5 bases remaining between them. This CDR3 is 11 amino acids long. The CDR3 nucleotides read TGTGCCACCAGCTCGGCAGATACGCAGTATTTT. It translates to CATSSADTQYF.

This clonotype was found many times. This sequence joins TRBV21-1 and TRBJ2-1; TRBD1 was called by the table and not checked on the DNA. TRBV21-1 is a listed pseudogene. The CDR3 extends over 15 amino acids. The CDR3 here is CASGYGQQVYNEQFF. The CDR3 DNA follows: TGTGCCAGCGGGTACGGACAGCAAGTCTACAATGAGCAGTTCTTC.

This clonotype was picked up a small number of times. V gene TRBV5-1 combines with J gene TRBJ1-6, with D hard to call. The CDR3 is 14 amino acids. Trimming pared 0 bases from V and 7 bases from J, leaving 8 bases between. Germline V gene lookup returns CDR1 SGHRS and CDR2 YFSETQ. CDR3 residues: CASSLDGRNSPLHF. For the CDR3, the DNA is TGCGCCAGCAGCTTGGACGGCAGAAATTCACCCCTCCACTTT.

This chain uses TRBV30 with TRBJ2-6; 8 nucleotides agree with TRBD1. J was trimmed by 1 base and V by 1 base; bases with no gene match: 0. The CDR3 runs 15 residues. CDR1 is GTSNPN and CDR2 is SVGIG in the germline V gene (reference sequence). CDR3 protein: CAWSGTGSGANVLTF. The DNA for the CDR3 is TGTGCCTGGAGTGGGACAGGGTCTGGGGCCAACGTCCTGACTTTC.

This clonotype was detected ten times or more. The V call is TRBV20-1, the J call TRBJ1-4; D may be TRBD1 (6 bases). The CDR3 spans 12 residues. Trimming pared 2 bases from V and 5 bases from J, leaving 6 bases between. Germline V gives CDR1 DFQATT, CDR2 SNEGSKA (reference sequence). CDR3 sequence reads: CSARRGNEKLFF. The CDR3 nucleotides read TGCAGTGCTAGAAGGGGGAATGAAAAACTGTTTTTT.

This clonotype was detected only a few times. V gene TRBV12-3 or TRBV12-4 combines with J gene TRBJ2-1; 8 bases align to TRBD1. The junction had 8 bases not matched to a gene; V was cut back by 7 bases and J by 6 bases. The CDR3 spans 14 residues. In nucleotides, the CDR3 is TGTGCCAGCACTGGACAGGGAAGTGCCAATGAGCAGTTCTTC. Protein sequence: CASTGQGSANEQFF.

This clonotype was detected ten times or more. The chain uses TRBV5-1 and TRBJ2-7, with TRBD1 identical over 8 bases. This CDR3 has 15 residues. V trimming: 2 bases; J trimming: 3 bases; junction bases outside the gene matches: 7. CDR1 and CDR2 (germline): SGHRS, YFSETQ. CDR3 sequence reads: CASSLPTGAVYEQYF. CDR3 nucleotides: TGCGCCAGCAGCTTACCGACAGGGGCGGTCTACGAGCAGTACTTC.

The DNA for the CDR3 is TGTGCCAGCAGCCCACAGGACAGGGGGTTACAGAACACCATATATTTT. Protein sequence: CASSPQDRGLQNTIYF. The rearrangement joins TRBV9 to TRBJ1-3; 10 bases agree with TRBD1. Germline V gene data show CDR1 as SGDLS and CDR2 as YYNGEE. The CDR3 sequence is 16 residues long. V lost 4 bases and J lost 7; bases outside the gene matches: 11.

This chain links TRBV19 with TRBJ2-1; D unclear. The germline CDR1 and CDR2 sequences are LNHDA and SQIVND (reference sequence). CDR3 length: 16 residues. V was trimmed by 3 bases and J by 4 bases, leaving 16 bases between them. In DNA form, the CDR3 reads TGTGCCAGTAGTATTGACCCATCGGCAGGTTACAATGAGCAGTTCTTC. Translated, it gives CASSIDPSAGYNEQFF.

This clonotype appeared many times. The J gene is TRBJ2-4, the V gene TRBV7-3; possibly TRBD1 or TRBD2 for D (6 bases each). This CDR3 is built from 15 residues. Deletions cut 5 bases from V and 8 bases from J, with 19 bases between. Germline CDR1 is SGHTA and CDR2 is FQGTGA. The CDR3 protein is CASSPTGAARDIQYF. The CDR3 nucleotides are TGTGCCAGCAGCCCGACGGGGGCCGCAAGGGACATTCAGTACTTC.

This clonotype was counted a few times. This rearrangement joins TRBV20-1 to TRBJ1-1; a weak D match, TRBD1 (6 bases). Deletions cut 0 bases from V and 0 bases from J, with 8 bases between. Germline-derived CDR1 and CDR2 are DFQATT and SNEGSKA (reference sequence). The CDR3 runs to 14 residues. CDR3 protein: CSAREDSLNTEAFF. The CDR3 DNA reads TGCAGTGCTAGAGAGGACAGCCTGAACACTGAAGCTTTCTTT.

This clonotype was seen ten or more times. The rearrangement links TRBV11-2 to TRBJ2-5, with TRBD2 as a possible D gene (6 bases). The V and J ends lost 6 bases and 3 bases respectively, with 20 bases between them. The CDR3 consists of 16 residues. Germline lookup yields CDR1 SGHAT and CDR2 FQNNGV. CDR3 sequence reads: CASRHGRGTREETQYF. In nucleotides, the CDR3 is TGTGCCAGCAGACATGGGCGGGGAACTAGAGAAGAGACCCAGTACTTC.

This clonotype was counted many times. This chain joins TRBV28 and TRBJ2-4; 8 positions agree with TRBD2. CDR1 and CDR2 from the germline V gene are MDHEN and SYDVKM. Trimming took 10 bases from V and 8 from J; bases not matched to a gene: 19. The CDR3 length is 16 residues. This chain's CDR3 is CATMSVGKTSDDIQYF. The CDR3 DNA sequence: TGTGCCACCATGTCCGTAGGGAAGACTAGCGATGACATTCAGTACTTC.

This clonotype has at least ten counts. One end of the junction varies from germline; a read error may be responsible. This chain connects TRBV7-2 to TRBJ2-7; no clear D. The CDR3 contains 12 residues. From germline, CDR1 is SGHTA and CDR2 FQGNSA. CDR3 loop: CASNLQYGEQYF. The CDR3 nucleotides are TGTGCCAGCAACTTACAATACGGCGAGCAGTACTTC.

The chain carries TRBV20-1 and TRBJ2-5; D gene unclear. This CDR3 comprises 13 residues. V was pared by 3 bases and J by 1 base, with 9 bases between. CDR1 and CDR2 (germline): DFQATT, SNEGSKA (reference sequence). The CDR3 DNA reads as TGCAGTGCTAGTAGGGCCACCCAAGAGACCCAGTACTTC. It encodes CSASRATQETQYF.

The gene calls are TRBV27 and TRBJ2-2; 9 bases match TRBD2. The V segment lost 8 bases and the J segment 5 bases; nucleotides outside the gene matches: 24. This CDR3 is built from 20 residues. CDR1 and CDR2 from the germline V gene are MNHEY and SMNVEV (reference sequence). CDR3 DNA sequence: TGTGCCAGCGGTAGAATCCGGGACTACAGTATAGCGGGAGTGACCGGGGAGCTGTTTTTT. It specifies CASGRIRDYSIAGVTGELFF.

The gene calls are TRBV20-1 and TRBJ1-5; the D is unclear. There are 16 residues in the CDR3. With 3 bases removed from V and 0 bases from J, the gap between germline ends came to 15 bases. Germline V gene sequence: CDR1 DFQATT, CDR2 SNEGSKA (reference sequence). CDR3 in amino acids: CSARKGNGYSNQPQHF. The CDR3 region has the DNA TGCAGTGCTAGGAAGGGAAATGGGTATAGCAATCAGCCCCAGCATTTT.

This clonotype was picked up many times. This chain links TRBV9 with TRBJ2-7; 8 positions agree with TRBD1. Germline loops: CDR1 SGDLS, CDR2 YYNGEE. This CDR3 is 13 amino acids long. V was clipped by 3 bases and J by 4 bases; unmatched bases: 3. The DNA of the CDR3 is TGTGCCAGCAGCGGCGGACAGGGATACGAGCAGTACTTC. This codes for CASSGGQGYEQYF.